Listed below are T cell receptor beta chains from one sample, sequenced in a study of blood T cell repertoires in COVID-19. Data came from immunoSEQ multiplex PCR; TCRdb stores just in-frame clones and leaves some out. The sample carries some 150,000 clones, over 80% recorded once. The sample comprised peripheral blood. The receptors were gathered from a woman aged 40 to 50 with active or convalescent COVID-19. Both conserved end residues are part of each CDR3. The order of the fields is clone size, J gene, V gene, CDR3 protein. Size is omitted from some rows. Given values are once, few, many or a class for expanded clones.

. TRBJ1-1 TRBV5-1 CASSLGTGSSMNTEAFF
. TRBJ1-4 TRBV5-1 CASSQWGPNEKLFF
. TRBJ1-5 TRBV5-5 CASSLALRLNQPQHF
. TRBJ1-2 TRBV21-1 CASSTHRAGYTF
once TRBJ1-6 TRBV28 CASRSSRGTGYNSPLHF
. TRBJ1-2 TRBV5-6 CASRRQGNYGYTF
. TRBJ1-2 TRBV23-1 CASSQSTGQPYGYTF
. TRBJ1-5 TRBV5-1 CASSVTGSDQPQHF
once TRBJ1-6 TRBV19 CASTPDISYNSPLHF
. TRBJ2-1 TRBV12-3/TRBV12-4 CASSSSTVEQFF
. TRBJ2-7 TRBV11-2 CASSPLADYEQYF
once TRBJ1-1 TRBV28 CASSPEAPNTEAFF
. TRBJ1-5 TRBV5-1 CASSSITQGGRDQPQHF
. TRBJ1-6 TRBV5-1 CASSLDHSGNSPLHF
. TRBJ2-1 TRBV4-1 CASSQGIAGLPDAYNEQFF
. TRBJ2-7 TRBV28 CASKRTGTKNYEQYF
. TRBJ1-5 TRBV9 CASSRQGANQPQHF
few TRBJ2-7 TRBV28 CASSHGTSGGTYEQYF
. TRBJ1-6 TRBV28 CASSPDRLSSYNSPLHF
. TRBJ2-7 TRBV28 CASTALTTSGSREQYF
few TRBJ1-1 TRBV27 CASSLPGDTEAFF
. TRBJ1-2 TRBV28 CASSPTGTGQGYTF
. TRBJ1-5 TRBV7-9 CASSLAGTGRQPQHF
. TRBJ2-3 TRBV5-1 CASSFGASGSTDTQYF
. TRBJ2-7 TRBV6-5 CASTQSTTGGEQYF
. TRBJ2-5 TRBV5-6 CASSYPEASYRETQYF
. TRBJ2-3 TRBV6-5 CASSLGLAGADTQYF
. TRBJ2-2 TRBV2 CASSEARAGGPTGELFF
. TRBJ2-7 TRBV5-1 CASSLSAAYEQYF
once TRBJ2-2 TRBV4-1 CASRPLTGRKNTGELFF
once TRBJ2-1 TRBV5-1 CASSLEVTYNEQFF
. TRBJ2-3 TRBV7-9 CASNLTWDNTDTQYF
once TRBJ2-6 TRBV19 CASQDRDSGANVLTF
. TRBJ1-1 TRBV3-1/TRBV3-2 CASSQDRRSRGRSMNTEAFF